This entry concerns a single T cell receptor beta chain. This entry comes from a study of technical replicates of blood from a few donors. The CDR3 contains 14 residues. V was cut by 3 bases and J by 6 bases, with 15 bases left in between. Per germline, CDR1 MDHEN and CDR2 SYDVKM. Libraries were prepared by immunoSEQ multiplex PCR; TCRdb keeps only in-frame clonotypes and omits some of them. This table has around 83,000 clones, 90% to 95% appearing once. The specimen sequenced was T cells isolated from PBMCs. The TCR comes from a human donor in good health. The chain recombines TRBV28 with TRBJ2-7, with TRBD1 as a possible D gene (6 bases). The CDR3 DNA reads TGTGCCAGCAGTTTTTGGACAGCCTTTGCCGAGCAGTACTTC. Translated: CASSFWTAFAEQYF.